This is a list of T cell receptor beta chains from one sample in a study of spatial heterogeneity in lung cancer. Using its own MiXCR run on the 5' RACE reads, TCRdb lists one record per CDR3 protein. The sample gives fewer than 15,000 distinct CDR3 sequences, 3% to 4% of which show up once; roughly 16% is in the top ten. The sample consisted of lung tumor tissue, taken at surgery. These receptors were taken from a male donor with early-stage non-small cell lung cancer. Each CDR3 is given with its conserved first and last residue. D genes are given only for firm matches. Size tells how often a clone was seen (once, few, many) or the class of an expanded clone, and some rows leave it out.

J: TRBJ2-7; D: .; V: TRBV4-3; size: many; CDR3: CASSQETGTYEQYF; DNA: TGCGCCAGCAGCCAGGAGACAGGTACCTACGAGCAGTACTTC
J: TRBJ2-5; D: TRBD1; V: TRBV6-5; size: many; CDR3: CATGQPQETQYF; DNA: TGTGCCACGGGACAGCCCCAAGAGACCCAGTACTTC
J: TRBJ2-2; D: TRBD1; V: TRBV24-1; size: many; CDR3: CATKGTGNTGELFF; DNA: TGTGCCACCAAGGGGACAGGGAACACCGGGGAGCTGTTTTTT
J: TRBJ1-5; D: .; V: TRBV5-1; size: many; CDR3: CASSLDSLNQPQHF; DNA: TGCGCCAGCAGCTTGGACAGCCTGAATCAGCCCCAGCATTTT
J: TRBJ1-5; D: .; V: TRBV12-3/TRBV12-4; size: many; CDR3: CASSLGMRQPQHF; DNA: TGTGCCAGCAGTTTAGGAATGCGTCAGCCCCAGCATTTT
J: TRBJ1-3; D: TRBD1; V: TRBV10-3; size: medium-sized; CDR3: CAITEGTGRPLSGNTIYF; DNA: TGTGCCATCACCGAAGGGACAGGGCGACCCCTCTCTGGAAACACCATATATTTT
J: TRBJ2-3; D: .; V: TRBV29-1; size: many; CDR3: CSVEVLGYTQYF; DNA: TGCAGCGTTGAAGTCCTGGGGTATACGCAGTATTTT
J: TRBJ1-6; D: .; V: TRBV6-2/TRBV6-3; size: many; CDR3: CASSYYPAGPQSPLHF; DNA: TGTGCCAGCAGTTACTATCCGGCAGGGCCCCAATCACCCCTCCACTTT
J: TRBJ2-7; D: .; V: TRBV28; size: medium-sized; CDR3: CASRDSRSSYEQYF; DNA: TGTGCCAGCAGGGACAGCCGGAGCTCCTACGAGCAGTACTTC
J: TRBJ2-7; D: TRBD1; V: TRBV5-1; size: many; CDR3: CASSLGQGYSYEQYF; DNA: TGCGCCAGCAGCTTGGGACAGGGCTACTCCTACGAGCAGTACTTC
J: TRBJ2-7; D: TRBD1; V: TRBV4-3; size: many; CDR3: CASSQAGTGGYEQYF; DNA: TGCGCCAGCAGCCAGGCCGGGACAGGGGGCTACGAGCAGTACTTC
J: TRBJ2-7; D: .; V: TRBV28; size: many; CDR3: CASTSSSTVWRYEQYF; DNA: TGTGCCAGCACTAGTTCCTCGACAGTTTGGAGGTACGAGCAGTACTTC
J: TRBJ1-2; D: .; V: TRBV4-2; size: medium-sized; CDR3: CASSQDLLAGNYGYTF; DNA: TGTGCCAGCAGCCAAGATCTCCTGGCAGGGAACTATGGCTACACCTTC
J: TRBJ2-6; D: TRBD1; V: TRBV10-3; size: many; CDR3: CAISEGGQYTGANVLTF; DNA: TGTGCCATCAGTGAGGGGGGACAGTATACTGGGGCCAACGTCCTGACTTTC
J: TRBJ1-1; D: .; V: TRBV19; size: .; CDR3: CASTLGGGMNTEAFF; DNA: TGTGCCAGTACCCTGGGGGGCGGCATGAACACTGAAGCTTTCTTT
J: TRBJ1-4; D: TRBD1; V: TRBV6-5; size: many; CDR3: CASSYLGTGREKLFF; DNA: TGTGCCAGCAGTTACCTAGGGACAGGGCGTGAAAAACTGTTTTTT
J: TRBJ2-1; D: .; V: TRBV12-3/TRBV12-4; size: medium-sized; CDR3: CASSLGGNEQFF; DNA: TGTGCCAGCAGTTTAGGGGGTAATGAGCAGTTCTTC
J: TRBJ2-4; D: .; V: TRBV5-1; size: .; CDR3: CASSLTGEGIQYF; DNA: TGCGCCAGCAGCCTAACAGGGGAGGGCATTCAGTACTTC
J: TRBJ1-6; D: .; V: TRBV7-9; size: few; CDR3: CASSLEGTYNSPLHF; DNA: TGTGCCAGCAGCTTAGAGGGGACCTATAATTCACCCCTCCACTTT
J: TRBJ2-7; D: .; V: TRBV27; size: few; CDR3: CASSLTGLYEQYF; DNA: TGTGCCAGCAGCCTGACGGGGCTGTACGAGCAGTACTTC
J: TRBJ1-5; D: TRBD1; V: TRBV6-6; size: many; CDR3: CASSRGTGGVNSNQPQHF; DNA: TGTGCCAGCAGTCGGGGGACAGGGGGCGTTAATAGCAATCAGCCCCAGCATTTT
J: TRBJ2-1; D: TRBD2; V: TRBV6-5; size: few; CDR3: CASAGGSSYNEQFF; DNA: TGTGCCAGCGCCGGGGGGAGCTCCTACAATGAGCAGTTCTTC
J: TRBJ2-5; D: .; V: TRBV5-1; size: many; CDR3: CASRRTEPVGTQYF; DNA: TGCGCCAGCAGACGTACCGAGCCGGTAGGGACCCAGTACTTC
J: TRBJ1-6; D: .; V: TRBV7-9; size: .; CDR3: CASSLDGTYNSPLHF; DNA: TGTGCCAGCAGCTTAGATGGGACCTATAATTCACCCCTCCACTTT
J: TRBJ1-2; D: .; V: TRBV7-9; size: medium-sized; CDR3: CASSLAFMAGQSGFYGYTF; DNA: TGTGCCAGCAGCTTAGCATTTATGGCAGGCCAGTCGGGATTCTATGGCTACACCTTC
J: TRBJ1-6; D: .; V: TRBV5-1; size: medium-sized; CDR3: CASSLGLGDNSPLHF; DNA: TGCGCCAGCAGCTTAGGTTTAGGTGATAATTCACCCCTCCACTTT
J: TRBJ1-1; D: .; V: TRBV3-1; size: many; CDR3: CASSQVQEDTEAFF; DNA: TGTGCCAGCAGCCAAGTGCAGGAAGACACTGAAGCTTTCTTT
J: TRBJ2-7; D: TRBD2; V: TRBV12-3/TRBV12-4; size: many; CDR3: CASSLSAGAYEQYF; DNA: TGTGCCAGCAGTTTAAGTGCGGGGGCCTACGAGCAGTACTTC
J: TRBJ2-3; D: .; V: TRBV18; size: many; CDR3: CASSPGDTQYF; DNA: TGTGCCAGCTCACCAGGAGATACGCAGTATTTT
J: TRBJ2-5; D: .; V: TRBV12-3/TRBV12-4; size: many; CDR3: CASSWGPRETQYF; DNA: TGTGCCAGCAGCTGGGGTCCTAGGGAGACCCAGTACTTC
J: TRBJ1-2; D: TRBD1; V: TRBV15; size: medium-sized; CDR3: CATSSRNLTGVNYGYTF; DNA: TGTGCCACCAGCAGCCGCAATTTGACAGGGGTGAACTATGGCTACACCTTC
J: TRBJ1-2; D: TRBD1; V: TRBV4-1; size: many; CDR3: CASSPDRGRGYTF; DNA: TGCGCCAGCAGCCCCGACAGGGGCCGTGGCTACACCTTC
J: TRBJ2-4; D: .; V: TRBV20-1; size: many; CDR3: CSATFKVKNIQYF; DNA: TGCAGTGCTACCTTCAAGGTCAAAAACATTCAGTACTTC
J: TRBJ2-2; D: TRBD1; V: TRBV28; size: many; CDR3: CASSGTGQTGELFF; DNA: TGTGCCAGCAGCGGGACAGGTCAGACCGGGGAGCTGTTTTTT
J: TRBJ1-5; D: .; V: TRBV2; size: .; CDR3: CASKWADNQPQHF; DNA: TGTGCCAGCAAATGGGCCGACAATCAGCCCCAGCATTTT
J: TRBJ1-4; D: .; V: TRBV20-1; size: many; CDR3: CSAIGLPNEKLFF; DNA: TGCAGTGCCATCGGCCTCCCTAATGAAAAACTGTTTTTT
J: TRBJ1-1; D: .; V: TRBV11-2; size: medium-sized; CDR3: CASSPLSGGPEAFF; DNA: TGTGCCAGCAGCCCACTCAGTGGAGGGCCTGAAGCTTTCTTT
J: TRBJ2-7; D: .; V: TRBV12-3/TRBV12-4; size: many; CDR3: CASGEGRPYEQYF; DNA: TGTGCCAGCGGAGAGGGGAGACCCTACGAGCAGTACTTC